These T cell receptor beta chains were read from a single sample in a study of blood T cell repertoires in COVID-19. Sequencing was performed with immunoSEQ multiplex PCR; in TCRdb, only in-frame clones are kept and a portion is missing. Seen here are about 47,000 clones, around 86% observed once, and the top ten hold approximately 14%. Sequencing was carried out using peripheral blood. The origin of the receptors is a human donor with acute or convalescent COVID-19. The donor label of this sample is uncertain. Each CDR3 is given with its conserved first and last residue. The D gene is left open where the match is weak. Some rows mark clone size as missing; the rest say once, few, many or name a class of expanded clone.

d_call: -; v_call: TRBV7-9; clone_size: -; j_call: TRBJ1-4; cdr3_aa: CASSPSGVDEKLFF; cdr3_nt: TGTGCCAGCAGCCCCTCGGGGGTTGATGAAAAACTGTTTTTT
d_call: TRBD2; v_call: TRBV9; clone_size: once; j_call: TRBJ2-3; cdr3_aa: CASSGRTSGRADTQYF; cdr3_nt: TGTGCCAGCAGCGGAAGGACTAGCGGGAGGGCAGATACGCAGTATTTT
d_call: -; v_call: TRBV10-3; clone_size: -; j_call: TRBJ2-3; cdr3_aa: CAISESGNYGTQYF; cdr3_nt: TGTGCCATCAGTGAGTCCGGCAACTATGGTACGCAGTATTTT
d_call: TRBD1; v_call: TRBV6-5; clone_size: -; j_call: TRBJ1-5; cdr3_aa: CASRRDRYSNQPQHF; cdr3_nt: TGTGCCAGCAGAAGGGACAGGTATAGCAATCAGCCCCAGCATTTT
d_call: TRBD1; v_call: TRBV5-1; clone_size: -; j_call: TRBJ2-3; cdr3_aa: CASFAQTGATDTQYF; cdr3_nt: TGCGCCAGCTTCGCCCAAACAGGGGCGACTGATACGCAGTATTTT
d_call: TRBD2; v_call: TRBV10-3; clone_size: -; j_call: TRBJ2-1; cdr3_aa: CAISQGGRLDNEQFF; cdr3_nt: TGTGCCATCAGTCAGGGAGGGCGTTTGGACAATGAGCAGTTCTTC
d_call: -; v_call: TRBV27; clone_size: -; j_call: TRBJ2-7; cdr3_aa: CASRLHQGYEQYF; cdr3_nt: TGTGCCAGCAGACTTCATCAGGGTTACGAGCAGTACTTC
d_call: -; v_call: TRBV19; clone_size: -; j_call: TRBJ1-2; cdr3_aa: CASRSYGYTF; cdr3_nt: TGTGCCAGTAGGAGCTATGGCTACACCTTC
d_call: -; v_call: TRBV2; clone_size: -; j_call: TRBJ1-1; cdr3_aa: CASSIRYTEAFF; cdr3_nt: TGTGCCAGCAGTATTCGTTACACTGAAGCTTTCTTT
d_call: -; v_call: TRBV10-3; clone_size: -; j_call: TRBJ1-3; cdr3_aa: CATGPTVIDSGNTIYF; cdr3_nt: TGTGCCACCGGCCCGACAGTGATCGACTCTGGAAACACCATATATTTT
d_call: TRBD2; v_call: TRBV5-4; clone_size: -; j_call: TRBJ2-3; cdr3_aa: CASRTGTSDTDTQYF; cdr3_nt: TGTGCCAGCAGGACCGGGACTAGTGACACAGATACGCAGTATTTT
d_call: TRBD2; v_call: TRBV4-3; clone_size: -; j_call: TRBJ2-1; cdr3_aa: CASSQDRGLADSYNEQFF; cdr3_nt: TGCGCCAGCAGCCAAGATCGGGGACTAGCGGACTCCTACAATGAGCAGTTCTTC
d_call: TRBD2; v_call: TRBV27; clone_size: -; j_call: TRBJ2-7; cdr3_aa: CASSREGGPLEQYF; cdr3_nt: TGTGCCAGCAGCAGGGAGGGCGGTCCCCTCGAGCAGTACTTC
d_call: -; v_call: TRBV24-1; clone_size: -; j_call: TRBJ1-5; cdr3_aa: CATSLGSGRNQPQHF; cdr3_nt: TGTGCCACCAGCCTGGGTTCAGGGCGGAATCAGCCCCAGCATTTT
d_call: -; v_call: TRBV5-3; clone_size: -; j_call: TRBJ2-3; cdr3_aa: CARSLAGADTQYF; cdr3_nt: TGTGCCAGAAGCTTGGCCGGGGCAGATACGCAGTATTTT
d_call: TRBD1; v_call: TRBV2; clone_size: -; j_call: TRBJ1-4; cdr3_aa: CVSSEQGGAGEKLFF; cdr3_nt: TGTGTCAGCAGTGAACAAGGGGGCGCTGGTGAAAAACTGTTTTTT
d_call: TRBD2; v_call: TRBV7-2; clone_size: -; j_call: TRBJ2-7; cdr3_aa: CASSSTPSGSQLYEQYF; cdr3_nt: TGTGCCAGCAGCTCAACACCTAGCGGGAGCCAACTGTACGAGCAGTACTTC
d_call: TRBD2; v_call: TRBV12-5; clone_size: -; j_call: TRBJ2-2; cdr3_aa: CASGFRTSGGLNTGELFF; cdr3_nt: TGTGCTAGTGGTTTTAGGACTAGCGGGGGGTTGAACACCGGGGAGCTGTTTTTT